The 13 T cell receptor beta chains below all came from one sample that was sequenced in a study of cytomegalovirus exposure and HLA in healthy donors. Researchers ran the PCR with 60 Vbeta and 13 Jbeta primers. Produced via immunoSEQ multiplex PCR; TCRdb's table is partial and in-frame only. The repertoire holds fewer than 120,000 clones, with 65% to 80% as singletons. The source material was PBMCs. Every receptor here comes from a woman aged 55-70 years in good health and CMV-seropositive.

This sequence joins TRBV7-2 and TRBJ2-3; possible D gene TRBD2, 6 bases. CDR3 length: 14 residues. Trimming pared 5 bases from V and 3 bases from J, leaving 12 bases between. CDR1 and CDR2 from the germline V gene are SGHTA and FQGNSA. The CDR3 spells CASSARTMTDTQYF. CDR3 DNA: TGTGCCAGCAGCGCCAGGACTATGACAGATACGCAGTATTTT.

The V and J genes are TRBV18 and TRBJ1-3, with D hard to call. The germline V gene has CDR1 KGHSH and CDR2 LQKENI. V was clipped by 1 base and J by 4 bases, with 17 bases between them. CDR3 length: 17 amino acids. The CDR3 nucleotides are TGTGCCAGCTCACCACGATCTCAGACTCCCTCCGGAAACACCATATATTTT. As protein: CASSPRSQTPSGNTIYF.

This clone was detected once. The CDR3 region has the DNA TGTGCCAGCAGTTTTAGTGGGGGCTACCACCTCTATGGCTACACCTTC. Translation: CASSFSGGYHLYGYTF. This sequence joins TRBV28 and TRBJ1-2; D perhaps matches TRBD1 (6 bases). Germline loops: CDR1 MDHEN, CDR2 SYDVKM. V lost 3 bases to trimming and J lost 4 bases, with 18 bases between them. This CDR3 has 16 amino acids.

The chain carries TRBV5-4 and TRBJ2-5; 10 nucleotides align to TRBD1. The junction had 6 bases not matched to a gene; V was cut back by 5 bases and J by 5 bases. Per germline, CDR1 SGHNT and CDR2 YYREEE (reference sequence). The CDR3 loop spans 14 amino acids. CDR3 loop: CASSRQGARETQYF. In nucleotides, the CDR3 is TGTGCCAGCAGTAGACAGGGGGCTCGGGAGACCCAGTACTTC. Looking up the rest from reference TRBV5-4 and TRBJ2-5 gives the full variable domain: ETGVTQSPTHLIKTRGQQVTLRCSSQSGHNTVSWYQQALGQGPQFIFQYYREEENGRGNFPPRFSGLQFPNYSSELNVNALELDDSALYLCASSRQGARETQYFGPGTRLLVL.

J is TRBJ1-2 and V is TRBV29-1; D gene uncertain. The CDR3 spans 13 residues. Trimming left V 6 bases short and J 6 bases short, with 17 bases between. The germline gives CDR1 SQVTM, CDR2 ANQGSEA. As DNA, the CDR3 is TGCAGCGTATCCGGCCCCGGAGGAGATGGCTACACCTTC. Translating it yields CSVSGPGGDGYTF.

CDR3 protein: CATTTGGRAQDTQYF. CDR3 nucleotide sequence: TGTGCCACCACGACGGGCGGGAGGGCCCAAGATACGCAGTATTTT. The rearrangement joins TRBV10-3 to TRBJ2-3; 9 bases map to TRBD2. The V segment lost 10 bases and the J segment 5 bases; nucleotides outside the gene matches: 13. This CDR3 spans 15 amino acids. Germline V CDR1 and CDR2: ENHRY, SYGVKD.

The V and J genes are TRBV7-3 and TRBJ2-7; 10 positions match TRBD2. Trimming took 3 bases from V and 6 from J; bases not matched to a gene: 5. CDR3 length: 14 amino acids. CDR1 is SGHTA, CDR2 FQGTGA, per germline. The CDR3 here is CASSFSGRSGEQYF. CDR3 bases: TGTGCCAGCAGCTTTAGCGGGAGGTCAGGCGAGCAGTACTTC.

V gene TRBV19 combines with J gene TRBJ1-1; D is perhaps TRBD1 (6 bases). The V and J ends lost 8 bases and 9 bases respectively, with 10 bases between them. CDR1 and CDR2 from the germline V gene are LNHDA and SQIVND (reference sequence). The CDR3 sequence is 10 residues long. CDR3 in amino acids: CASGQKKAFF. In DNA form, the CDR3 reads TGTGCCAGTGGACAGAAGAAAGCTTTCTTT.

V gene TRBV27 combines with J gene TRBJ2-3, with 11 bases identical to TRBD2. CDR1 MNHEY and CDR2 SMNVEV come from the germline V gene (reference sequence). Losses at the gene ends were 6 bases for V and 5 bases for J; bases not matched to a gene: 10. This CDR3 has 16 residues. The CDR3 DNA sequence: TGTGCCAGCAGACTCTGGACTAGCGGGTCGGTAGATACGCAGTATTTT. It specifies CASRLWTSGSVDTQYF.

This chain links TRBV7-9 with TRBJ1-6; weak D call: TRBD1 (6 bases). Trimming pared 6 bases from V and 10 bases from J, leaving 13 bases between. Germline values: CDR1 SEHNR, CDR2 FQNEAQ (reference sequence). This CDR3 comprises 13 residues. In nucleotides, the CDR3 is TGTGCCAGCAGTTCACAGGGAGACTCACCCCTCCACTTT. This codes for CASSSQGDSPLHF. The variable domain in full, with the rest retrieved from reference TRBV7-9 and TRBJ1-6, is DTGVSQNPRHKITKRGQNVTFRCDPISEHNRLYWYRQTLGQGPEFLTYFQNEAQLEKSRLLSDRFSAERPKGSFSTLEIQRTEQGDSAMYLCASSSQGDSPLHFGNGTRLTVT.

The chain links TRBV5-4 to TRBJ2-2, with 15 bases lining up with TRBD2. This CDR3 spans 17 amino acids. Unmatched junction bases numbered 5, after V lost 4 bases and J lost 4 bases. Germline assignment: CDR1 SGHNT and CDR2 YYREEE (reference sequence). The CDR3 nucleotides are TGTGCCAGCAGCCCGGGACTAGCGGGAGGCTTCACCGGGGAGCTGTTTTTT. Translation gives CASSPGLAGGFTGELFF.

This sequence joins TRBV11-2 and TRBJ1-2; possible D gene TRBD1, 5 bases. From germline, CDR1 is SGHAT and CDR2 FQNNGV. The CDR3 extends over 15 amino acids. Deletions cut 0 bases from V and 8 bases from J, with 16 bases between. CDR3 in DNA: TGTGCCAGCAGCTTAGATTCGGGAGGGGTCGTCGGCTACACCTTC. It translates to CASSLDSGGVVGYTF.

The CDR3 spells CSVEHLSSENNSNQPQHF. CDR3 bases: TGCAGCGTTGAACATTTATCAAGCGAGAACAATAGCAATCAGCCCCAGCATTTT. The chain uses TRBV29-1 and TRBJ1-5, with D uncertain. The CDR3 sequence is 18 residues long. Trimming pared 2 bases from V and 0 bases from J, leaving 20 bases between. Germline CDR1 reads SQVTM; CDR2 reads ANQGSEA.